The following is a T cell receptor beta chain sequence with its context. TCRdb itself ran the RT-PCR reads through MiXCR, one entry per CDR3 protein. The sample consists of hundreds of thousands of distinct CDR3 sequences, about 11% of them appearing once. The data were taken from a study of response to subunit inactivated influenza vaccine. V was pared by 3 bases and J by 6 bases, with 9 bases of the junction left unmatched. The CDR3 loop spans 15 amino acids. Germline V gene data show CDR1 as SGHTA and CDR2 as FQGNSA. This sample also belongs to another study, concerning T cells expressing NK-cell markers. As that report states: TCR beta cDNA was made by 5'RACE template switching with UMIs. HCMV seropositivity marked seven of the eight sequenced donors; one was seronegative.

This sample comprised PBMCs from blood, obtained on the day of vaccination. This clonotype was obtained from a man in his fifties or sixties who received an inactivated influenza vaccine. The chain uses TRBV7-2 and TRBJ2-3; 7 bases map to TRBD2. The CDR3 sequence: CASSFSFPGGDTQYF. Here the CDR3 DNA reads TGTGCCAGCAGCTTTTCTTTTCCCGGGGGGGATACGCAGTATTTT.